The 27 T cell receptor beta chains given below trace back to one sample, sequenced in a study of T cell clonality in common variable immunodeficiency. TCRdb keeps only in-frame clones here, not all; method: immunoSEQ multiplex PCR. The profile covers around 39,000 clones, none occurring a single time. The specimen was peripheral blood mononuclear cells. The source of these receptors is a person aged 18 to 75 in good health.

About this clone: The observed sequence ends 3 residues before the CDR3 terminus, with the missing tail filled in from the germline J gene. The V gene is TRBV7-9, the J gene TRBJ1-1; D is ambiguous. CDR3 length: 15 residues. Germline CDR1 reads SEHNR; CDR2 reads FQNEAQ (reference sequence). CDR3 sequence reads: CASSLDGLAFREAFF. Partial CDR3 DNA: TGTGCCAGCAGCTTAGATGGACTCGCGTTCAGGGAA. The complete variable domain, with remaining parts taken from reference TRBV7-9 and TRBJ1-1, reads DTGVSQNPRHKITKRGQNVTFRCDPISEHNRLYWYRQTLGQGPEFLTYFQNEAQLEKSRLLSDRFSAERPKGSFSTLEIQRTEQGDSAMYLCASSLDGLAFREAFFGQGTRLTVV.

In its sample, this clone was seen many times. The CDR3 extends 3 residues past the end of the read, so its final part is completed from the germline J gene. The rearrangement links TRBV30 to TRBJ1-2, with unresolved D. V shed 2 bases and J shed 3 bases, with 4 bases lying between them. Germline V gives CDR1 GTSNPN, CDR2 SVGIG (reference sequence). CDR3 size: 11 residues. The part of the CDR3 DNA that was read is TGTGCCTGGAGTCGGGACTATGGC. Its translation is CAWSRDYG. Given in full, the CDR3 is CAWSRDYGYTF.

This clone has ten or more counts. The CDR3 bases that were read are TGCGCCAGCAGCTACCTAGCGGGAGGGTACAATGAG. It is translated as CASSYLAGGYNE. From start to end, the CDR3 is CASSYLAGGYNEQFF. J is TRBJ2-1 and V is TRBV5-1, with 12 bases fitting TRBD2. The read gets to within 3 residues of the CDR3 end, and the germline J gene fills in the rest. Germline lookup yields CDR1 SGHRS and CDR2 YFSETQ. V gave up 3 bases and J gave up 4 bases; unmatched junction bases: 2. CDR3 length: 15 amino acids.

This clone was seen repeatedly, ten times or more. From the germline J gene comes the end of the CDR3, since the read stops 3 residues before it. The chain couples TRBV11-3 to TRBJ1-1; a weak D match, TRBD1 (5 bases). Trimming pared 0 bases from V and 6 bases from J, leaving 8 bases between. The CDR3 is 13 residues long. From germline, CDR1 is SGHNT and CDR2 YENEEA. CDR3 DNA, as far as it was read: TGTGCCAGCAGCTTAGACCGGACATCTGAA. It specifies CASSLDRTSE. The whole CDR3 sequence reads CASSLDRTSEAFF. The full variable domain, completed using reference TRBV11-3 and TRBJ1-1, is EAGVVQSPRYKIIEKKQPVAFWCNPISGHNTLYWYLQNLGQGPELLIRYENEEAVDDSQLPKDRFSAERLKGVDSTLKIQPAELGDSAVYLCASSLDRTSEAFFGQGTRLTVV.

This clone was seen many times. With the read ending 3 residues before the CDR3 end, the germline J gene is used to fill in that end. The V call is TRBV20-1, the J call TRBJ1-3, with D tentatively TRBD1 (5 bases). This CDR3 has 14 residues. Per the germline V gene, CDR1 is DFQATT and CDR2 is SNEGSKA (reference sequence). V was clipped by 5 bases and J by 0 bases, with 11 bases between them. The CDR3 bases that were read are TGCAGTGCTGTAACAGGCTCCTCTGGAAACACC. Its protein product is CSAVTGSSGNT. The full CDR3 reads CSAVTGSSGNTIYF.

The covered CDR3 bases are TGTGCCAGCAGTGACTCGACTCCTAGCGGGGTCCCCAATGAC. Translating it yields CASSDSTPSGVPND. The CDR3 in its entirety is CASSDSTPSGVPNDYTF. The genes are TRBV6-4 and TRBJ1-2; no definite D call. From the germline J gene comes the end of the CDR3, since the read stops 3 residues before it. This CDR3 is built from 17 residues. CDR1 and CDR2 from the germline V gene are MRHNA and SNTAGT.

This clone was observed a few times. The read is 3 residues too short to cover the CDR3 end, so that end is filled in from the germline J gene. The chain recombines TRBV7-9 with TRBJ1-1; 7 nucleotides match TRBD1. This CDR3 region has 15 residues. In germline, CDR1 is SEHNR, CDR2 FQNEAQ (reference sequence). The CDR3 sequence is CASSLGRDRKETAFF. The covered CDR3 bases are TGTGCCAGCAGCTTAGGCCGGGACAGAAAAGAGACC.

This clone was picked up many times. The CDR3 end lies 3 residues beyond the end of the read and is filled in from the germline J gene. The chain carries TRBV7-6 and TRBJ2-5; D is unresolved. Trimming took 5 bases from V and 2 from J, leaving 12 bases between them. Germline CDR1 reads SGHVS; CDR2 reads FNYEAQ. This CDR3 has 14 amino acids. The DNA read from the CDR3 is TGTGCCAGCAGCACTCGACAACCACAAGAGACC. It is translated as CASSTRQPQET. The entire CDR3 protein reads CASSTRQPQETQYF.

This clone was observed a handful of times. The CDR3 DNA, read in part, is TGTGCCAGCAGATCAAGCGGGGGGCCAGGGGGCGAG. This sequence encodes CASRSSGGPGGE. The complete CDR3 reads CASRSSGGPGGEQYF. The genes are TRBV7-2 and TRBJ2-7; TRBD2 agrees at 9 bases. The read finishes 3 residues shy of the CDR3 end, and the germline J gene is used to complete it. V dropped 6 bases and J dropped 6; count of bases not matched to a gene: 12. Germline V lookup: CDR1 SGHTA, CDR2 FQGNSA. This CDR3 region has 15 residues.

This clone was found many times. The CDR3 end falls 3 residues outside the read, so it is completed with the germline J gene. This chain links TRBV28 with TRBJ2-7; 13 nucleotides line up with TRBD2. This CDR3 has 14 residues. Germline V CDR1 and CDR2: MDHEN, SYDVKM. V was clipped by 8 bases and J by 5 bases; unmatched bases: 6. This CDR3 reads CASFGLAGVDEQYF. Partial CDR3 DNA: TGTGCCAGCTTTGGACTAGCGGGAGTCGACGAG.

The sample holds many counts of this clone. The read terminates 3 residues ahead of where the CDR3 ends, so the germline J gene completes it. This chain links TRBV4-1 with TRBJ1-1, with no clear D. Per germline, CDR1 MGHRA and CDR2 YSYEKL. Trimming removed 6 bases from V and 4 bases from J, with 9 bases in between. The CDR3 contains 12 residues. CDR3 loop: CASSAPGTEAFF. Partial CDR3 DNA: TGCGCCAGCAGTGCCCCAGGCACTGAA.

This clone was observed at least ten times. The DNA ends 3 residues before the CDR3 does, and the rest of the CDR3 is filled in from the germline J gene. The chain joins TRBV4-2 to TRBJ2-5; maybe TRBD2 (6 bases). This CDR3 region has 15 residues. The ends were cut back, 3 bases at V and 2 bases at J, with 13 bases in the middle. CDR1 is LGHNA, CDR2 YNFKEQ, per germline. CDR3: CASSQPGTPQETQYF. CDR3 DNA (partial): TGTGCCAGCAGCCAGCCAGGGACTCCTCAAGAGACC.

This clone was detected many times. The sequenced CDR3 bases are TGTGCCAGCAGTAAAAGGGGCCCCTACGAG. Amino acids: CASSKRGPYE. The whole CDR3 sequence is CASSKRGPYEQYF. The V call is TRBV6-2 or TRBV6-3, the J call TRBJ2-7, with D possibly matching TRBD1 (5 bases). The CDR3 end falls 3 residues outside the read, so it is completed with the germline J gene. Per germline, CDR1 MNHEY and CDR2 SVGEGT. With 5 bases removed from V and 2 bases from J, the gap between germline ends came to 10 bases. The CDR3 runs to 13 residues.

This clone was observed many times. The observed sequence ends 3 residues before the CDR3 terminus, with the missing tail filled in from the germline J gene. This chain connects TRBV20-1 to TRBJ2-7, with 7 bases matching TRBD1. V lost 5 bases and J lost 3; bases outside the gene matches: 7. Germline V lookup: CDR1 DFQATT, CDR2 SNEGSKA (reference sequence). The CDR3 length is 13 residues. CDR3 sequence: CSAPIGTDYEQYF. The sequenced CDR3 bases are TGCAGTGCTCCTATCGGGACAGACTACGAG.

This clone was found many times. The read ends 3 residues shy of where the CDR3 ends; the end is completed using the germline J gene. The J gene is TRBJ2-5, the V gene TRBV2; 9 nucleotides agree with TRBD2. The CDR3 extends over 15 amino acids. The germline CDR1 and CDR2 sequences are SNHLY and FYNNEI. V was clipped by 7 bases and J by 5 bases; unmatched bases: 11. The CDR3 loop is CASIISGGPPETQYF. The CDR3 DNA, read in part, is TGTGCCAGCATCATCAGCGGGGGGCCCCCCGAGACC. Full variable domain (outside the CDR3, taken from reference TRBV2 and TRBJ2-5): EPEVTQTPSHQVTQMGQEVILRCVPISNHLYFYWYRQILGQKVEFLVSFYNNEISEKSEIFDDQFSVERPDGSNFTLKIRSTKLEDSAMYFCASIISGGPPETQYFGPGTRLLVL.

Regarding this clone: The read halts 3 residues ahead of the CDR3 end, with the missing end drawn from the germline J gene. The chain uses TRBV7-2 and TRBJ1-3; tentative D call: TRBD1 (6 bases). V lost 0 bases, J lost 0 bases, and 9 bases lay in between. Germline loops: CDR1 SGHTA, CDR2 FQGNSA. This CDR3 contains 16 residues. The sequenced part of the CDR3 DNA is TGTGCCAGCAGCTTAGCTAACAGGGCCTCTGGAAACACC. Translating it yields CASSLANRASGNT. The full CDR3 sequence reads CASSLANRASGNTIYF.

A note on this clone: The read gets to within 3 residues of the CDR3 end, and the germline J gene fills in the rest. The J gene is TRBJ2-2, the V gene TRBV7-2; 7 nucleotides line up with TRBD1. J lost 7 bases, V lost 4 bases, and 9 bases had no gene match. The CDR3 spans 15 residues. The germline gives CDR1 SGHTA, CDR2 FQGNSA. Incomplete CDR3 DNA: TGTGCCAGCAGCTCGCCGGGACAGAATCGCGGGGAG. Protein sequence: CASSSPGQNRGE. The full CDR3 reads CASSSPGQNRGELFF.

This clone was found many times. The CDR3 end is not reached by the read, which stops 3 residues before it; the germline J gene fills it in. The chain has TRBV4-2 and TRBJ1-4, with 11 bases fitting TRBD1. Looked up from germline, CDR1 is LGHNA and CDR2 is YNFKEQ. The CDR3 is 19 residues long. The ends lost 0 bases at V and 0 bases at J; junction bases unmatched: 6. The covered CDR3 bases are TGTGCCAGCAGCCAAGATCCAGGACAGGGGGCTCCAACTAATGAAAAA. Protein product: CASSQDPGQGAPTNEK. From start to end, the CDR3 is CASSQDPGQGAPTNEKLFF.

This clone was recorded at least ten times. The observed sequence ends 3 residues before the CDR3 terminus, with the missing tail filled in from the germline J gene. J is TRBJ2-3 and V is TRBV5-4; 9 positions agree with TRBD2. The length of the CDR3 is 15 residues. Germline CDR1 SGHNT, CDR2 YYREEE (reference sequence). The CDR3 reads CASSLLAGVQETQYF. CDR3 DNA (partial): TGTGCCAGCAGCTTATTAGCGGGAGTACAAGAGACG.

This clone was observed at least ten times. The CDR3 extends 3 residues past the end of the read, so its final part is completed from the germline J gene. J is TRBJ2-4 and V is TRBV18; the D is unclear. Trimming pared 0 bases from V and 0 bases from J, leaving 6 bases between. The V gene's germline CDR1 is KGHSH and CDR2 LQKENI. The CDR3 runs 15 residues. Partial CDR3 DNA: TGTGCCAGCTCACCACCAGGGTCAGCCAAAAACATT. Protein sequence: CASSPPGSAKNI. The entire CDR3 is CASSPPGSAKNIQYF.

This clone appeared many times. The sequenced fragment ends 3 residues before the CDR3 boundary, so the rest is inferred from the germline J gene. The chain employs TRBV6-1 and TRBJ2-6, with a weak D call TRBD1 (5 bases). Deletions cut 4 bases from V and 0 bases from J, with 7 bases between. This CDR3 has 15 residues. Germline V lookup: CDR1 MNHNS, CDR2 SASEGT. The CDR3 bases that were read are TGTGCCAGCAGTGGCGACAGCTCTGGGGCCAACGTC. Translated: CASSGDSSGANV. The CDR3 reads in full as CASSGDSSGANVLTF.

Many counts were recorded for this clone. The read comes to an end 3 residues before the CDR3 does, leaving the germline J gene to fill in the end. The chain has TRBV2 and TRBJ2-7, with D tentatively TRBD1 (5 bases). The CDR3 runs 13 residues. Trimming cost V 3 bases and J 6 bases, with 12 bases left between them. Germline assignment: CDR1 SNHLY and CDR2 FYNNEI. CDR3 DNA (partial): TGTGCCAGCAGTGACGTGGGGCGCCTCGAG. Its protein product is CASSDVGRLE. In full, the CDR3 reads CASSDVGRLEQYF.

In its sample, this clone was seen many times. The sequenced fragment ends 3 residues before the CDR3 boundary, so the rest is inferred from the germline J gene. The rearrangement links TRBV3-1 (or the pseudogene TRBV3-2) to TRBJ2-7, with 9 bases lining up with TRBD2. This CDR3 is 16 amino acids long. In germline, CDR1 is LGHDT, CDR2 YNNKEL (reference sequence). Trimming cost V 0 bases and J 0 bases; bases outside gene matches: 3. The CDR3 here is CASSQERLAVSYEQYF. CDR3 DNA (partial): TGTGCCAGCAGCCAAGAGAGACTAGCGGTCTCCTACGAG.

This clone was picked up many times. The sequence runs out 3 residues before the end of the CDR3; the remainder is reconstructed from the germline J gene. V and J are TRBV30 and TRBJ1-4, with TRBD1 matching 9 bases. Trimming took 2 bases from V and 8 from J; bases not matched to a gene: 9. The CDR3 covers 15 residues. Germline values: CDR1 GTSNPN, CDR2 SVGIG (reference sequence). This CDR3 is CAWSPWGQGNEKLFF. CDR3 DNA (partial): TGTGCCTGGAGTCCGTGGGGACAGGGAAACGAAAAA.

This clone has a handful of counts. The read halts 3 residues ahead of the CDR3 end, with the missing end drawn from the germline J gene. This chain connects TRBV7-2 to TRBJ2-4; 11 nucleotides line up with TRBD1. Germline V CDR1 and CDR2: SGHTA, FQGNSA. CDR3 length: 15 amino acids. The covered CDR3 bases are TGTGCCAGCAGCCGATCCGGACAGGGGGCCTATGGT. As protein: CASSRSGQGAYG. The complete CDR3 reads CASSRSGQGAYGQYF.

Comment on this clone: The read halts 3 residues ahead of the CDR3 end, with the missing end drawn from the germline J gene. The chain is built from TRBV18 and TRBJ1-1; no clear D. From germline, CDR1 is KGHSH and CDR2 LQKENI. The CDR3 is 13 amino acids. This CDR3 reads CASSARAQETAFF. The covered CDR3 bases are TGTGCCAGCTCAGCAAGGGCCCAAGAGACA.

This clone was observed a handful of times. The CDR3 goes on 3 residues after the read ends, and that part is filled in from the germline J gene. The chain is built from TRBV2 and TRBJ1-2; a possible D gene is TRBD1 (6 bases). There are 13 residues in the CDR3. V lost 8 bases, J lost 4 bases, and 14 bases lay in between. Germline V gene data show CDR1 as SNHLY and CDR2 as FYNNEI. The sequenced part of the CDR3 DNA is TGTGCCAGCTTCCGGACAGAGTTCTATGGC. Translation: CASFRTEFYG. The complete CDR3 reads CASFRTEFYGYTF. The entire variable domain, with the rest obtained from reference TRBV2 and TRBJ1-2, is as follows: EPEVTQTPSHQVTQMGQEVILRCVPISNHLYFYWYRQILGQKVEFLVSFYNNEISEKSEIFDDQFSVERPDGSNFTLKIRSTKLEDSAMYFCASFRTEFYGYTFGSGTRLTVV.